This is a list of T cell receptor beta chains from one sample in a study of shared clonotypes between healthy human individuals. Here immunoSEQ multiplex PCR was the method, and the copy in TCRdb shows in-frame clones only, minus some. The table shows 550,000 to 700,000 clones, with 73% occurring only once. The sequencing input was memory CD4+ T cells sorted from blood. All receptors come from a woman aged 30 to 39 in good health. Each CDR3 is given with its conserved first and last residue.

j_gene: TRBJ1-1; v_gene: TRBV10-2; CDR3aa: CASSINRFAEAFF
j_gene: TRBJ2-3; v_gene: TRBV29-1; CDR3aa: CSVVKAGGAQDTQYF
j_gene: TRBJ1-2; v_gene: TRBV30; CDR3aa: CAWSVPGTGLNYGYTF
j_gene: TRBJ2-5; v_gene: TRBV7-9; CDR3aa: CASSLSLGGGLQETQYF
j_gene: TRBJ2-7; v_gene: TRBV5-1; CDR3aa: CASSLVVAGSYEQYF
j_gene: TRBJ1-1; v_gene: TRBV7-3; CDR3aa: CASSLNRLNTEAFF
j_gene: TRBJ2-2; v_gene: TRBV19; CDR3aa: CASRITNTGELFF
j_gene: TRBJ2-4; v_gene: TRBV4-1; CDR3aa: CASSQMYDIQYF
j_gene: TRBJ1-5; v_gene: TRBV28; CDR3aa: CASSLKLDQWPQHF
j_gene: TRBJ1-5; v_gene: TRBV5-1; CDR3aa: CASSLDVNQPQHF
j_gene: TRBJ2-1; v_gene: TRBV5-1; CDR3aa: CASSPRGRINEQFF
j_gene: TRBJ1-4; v_gene: TRBV5-5; CDR3aa: CASSLRAANEKLFF
j_gene: TRBJ2-6; v_gene: TRBV5-1; CDR3aa: CASSLEGSSGANVLTF
j_gene: TRBJ2-1; v_gene: TRBV11-1; CDR3aa: CASQRTSGNEQFF
j_gene: TRBJ2-3; v_gene: TRBV10-3; CDR3aa: CAIRPGGAGGSDTQYF
j_gene: TRBJ1-1; v_gene: TRBV7-2; CDR3aa: CASSAEGLMNTEAFF
j_gene: TRBJ2-5; v_gene: TRBV19; CDR3aa: CASSMRLAGEGETQYF
j_gene: TRBJ2-1; v_gene: TRBV5-1; CDR3aa: CASSLPGGEQFF
j_gene: TRBJ2-4; v_gene: TRBV7-2; CDR3aa: CASSQQGEGNIQYF
j_gene: TRBJ1-2; v_gene: TRBV4-2; CDR3aa: CASSQDTGGGNYGYTF
j_gene: TRBJ2-5; v_gene: TRBV6-1; CDR3aa: CASGASETQYF
j_gene: TRBJ2-1; v_gene: TRBV16; CDR3aa: CASSQYLGQGLNNEQFF
j_gene: TRBJ2-7; v_gene: TRBV28; CDR3aa: CASTSVASGDRYEQYF
j_gene: TRBJ1-2; v_gene: TRBV7-2; CDR3aa: CASSLGLGKRYTF
j_gene: TRBJ2-3; v_gene: TRBV9; CDR3aa: CASSEGARAVQRTDTQYF
j_gene: TRBJ2-4; v_gene: TRBV6-1; CDR3aa: CASSNRGDKNIQYF
j_gene: TRBJ1-2; v_gene: TRBV7-2; CDR3aa: CASSFTRFYGYTF
j_gene: TRBJ2-3; v_gene: TRBV5-1; CDR3aa: CASSSGSHTDTQYF
j_gene: TRBJ2-6; v_gene: TRBV7-9; CDR3aa: CASSLYQGSGANVLTF
j_gene: TRBJ2-4; v_gene: TRBV28; CDR3aa: CASTPGGRDENIQYF
j_gene: TRBJ1-4; v_gene: TRBV10-2; CDR3aa: CAVGQGDSTNEKLFF
j_gene: TRBJ1-1; v_gene: TRBV19; CDR3aa: CASSPRANTEAFF
j_gene: TRBJ2-1; v_gene: TRBV10-2; CDR3aa: CASSEPKEQFF
j_gene: TRBJ1-5; v_gene: TRBV7-8; CDR3aa: CASSFRQRNEPQHF
j_gene: TRBJ2-1; v_gene: TRBV19; CDR3aa: CASSPGLAGAGEQFF
j_gene: TRBJ2-1; v_gene: TRBV5-1; CDR3aa: CASSAGQGLPNEQFF
j_gene: TRBJ2-1; v_gene: TRBV2; CDR3aa: CASRGTSGYNEQFF
j_gene: TRBJ2-7; v_gene: TRBV27; CDR3aa: CASRPGTSGRYEQYF
j_gene: TRBJ2-5; v_gene: TRBV4-1; CDR3aa: CASSKYLAGGESQETQYF
j_gene: TRBJ1-4; v_gene: TRBV28; CDR3aa: CASSRHATNEKLFF
j_gene: TRBJ1-5; v_gene: TRBV27; CDR3aa: CASSLDGRQGPTNQPQHF
j_gene: TRBJ1-1; v_gene: TRBV5-1; CDR3aa: CASSLVGGANTEAFF
j_gene: TRBJ2-1; v_gene: TRBV28; CDR3aa: CACRGRANEQFF
j_gene: TRBJ1-4; v_gene: TRBV30; CDR3aa: CACRPSGFEKLFF
j_gene: TRBJ2-7; v_gene: TRBV7-2; CDR3aa: CASSPLVGRIDEQYF
j_gene: TRBJ2-1; v_gene: TRBV28; CDR3aa: CASSLSLAEVNEQFF
j_gene: TRBJ2-2; v_gene: TRBV5-1; CDR3aa: CASSLTQGYTGELFF
j_gene: TRBJ2-7; v_gene: TRBV6-1; CDR3aa: CASSGGDGAYEQYF
j_gene: TRBJ1-5; v_gene: TRBV7-6; CDR3aa: CASSLQGDQPQHF
j_gene: TRBJ2-7; v_gene: TRBV4-1; CDR3aa: CASSRPGTSGTGEQYF
j_gene: TRBJ1-4; v_gene: TRBV18; CDR3aa: CASSPGRETEKLFF
j_gene: TRBJ1-4; v_gene: TRBV6-1; CDR3aa: CASSEVGGFATNEKLFF